The 14 T cell receptor beta chains below come from one sample, sequenced in a study of blood T cell repertoires in COVID-19. TCRdb keeps only in-frame clones here, not all; method: immunoSEQ multiplex PCR. This sample yields approximately 270,000 clones, of which under 90% are seen a single time; approximately 2.2% belongs to the top ten. The material sequenced was peripheral blood. The receptor source for this set is a man aged 50 or older with acute or convalescent COVID-19.

The chain employs TRBV6-5 and TRBJ2-7; maybe TRBD2 (6 bases). Germline-derived CDR1 and CDR2 are MNHEY and SVGAGI. The CDR3 length is 14 residues. The V end was cut by 2 bases, the J end by 2 bases, with 10 bases between. This CDR3 reads CASSYGGSAYEQYF. CDR3 DNA sequence: TGTGCCAGCAGTTACGGGGGGTCGGCCTACGAGCAGTACTTC.

The chain uses TRBV19 and TRBJ2-1; 8 nucleotides line up with TRBD1. Germline lookup yields CDR1 LNHDA and CDR2 SQIVND (reference sequence). J lost 7 bases, V lost 5 bases, and 7 bases had no gene match. The CDR3 is made up of 14 amino acids. Here the CDR3 reads CASSFSNRGNEQFF. CDR3 bases: TGTGCCAGTAGTTTCAGTAACAGGGGGAATGAGCAGTTCTTC.

This clone has only a few counts. The CDR3 is CASSQDPSGADTQYF. In DNA, the CDR3 is TGCGCCAGCAGCCAAGATCCGAGCGGGGCAGATACGCAGTATTTT. The V gene is TRBV4-1, the J gene TRBJ2-3; 7 bases match TRBD2. The CDR3 runs to 15 residues. The germline gives CDR1 MGHRA, CDR2 YSYEKL. Trimming at V came to 0 bases and at J to 4 bases, leaving 4 bases not matched to a gene.

V and J are TRBV14 and TRBJ2-7; a weak D match, TRBD2 (6 bases). Germline lookup yields CDR1 SGHDN and CDR2 FVKESK. The CDR3 covers 13 residues. The V and J ends lost 3 bases and 6 bases respectively, with 12 bases between them. CDR3 region: CASSQPPGLEQYF. For the CDR3, the DNA is TGTGCCAGCAGCCAGCCTCCGGGACTCGAGCAGTACTTC.

V gene TRBV10-3 combines with J gene TRBJ2-1; 12 bases are a match to TRBD2. The germline V gene encodes CDR1 ENHRY and CDR2 SYGVKD. The length of the CDR3 is 15 residues. Trimming took 3 bases from V and 4 from J; bases not matched to a gene: 1. The CDR3 here is CAISEGTSGYNEQFF. In DNA, the CDR3 is TGTGCCATCAGTGAAGGGACTAGCGGGTACAATGAGCAGTTCTTC.

The V gene is TRBV7-2, the J gene TRBJ2-5; 7 positions match TRBD1. The V segment lost 2 bases and the J segment 0 bases; nucleotides outside the gene matches: 3. In germline, CDR1 is SGHTA, CDR2 FQGNSA. This CDR3 spans 15 amino acids. CDR3 protein: CASSLYRGDQETQYF. DNA for the CDR3: TGTGCCAGCAGCTTATACAGGGGCGACCAAGAGACCCAGTACTTC.

The genes are TRBV6-5 and TRBJ2-5; 8 bases fit TRBD1. The CDR3 extends over 12 amino acids. With V trimmed by 7 bases and J by 5 bases, 3 bases remained unmatched. Per the germline V gene, CDR1 is MNHEY and CDR2 is SVGAGI. The CDR3 is CASTTGVETQYF. The CDR3 region has the DNA TGTGCCAGCACGACAGGGGTTGAGACCCAGTACTTC.

J is TRBJ2-7 and V is TRBV4-1; 9 nucleotides align to TRBD2. Looked up from germline, CDR1 is MGHRA and CDR2 is YSYEKL. The CDR3 has 15 residues. With V trimmed by 2 bases and J by 0 bases, 2 bases remained unmatched. CDR3 residues: CASSQTGLASYEQYF. In DNA, the CDR3 is TGCGCCAGCAGCCAAACGGGACTAGCCTCCTACGAGCAGTACTTC.

This rearrangement joins TRBV11-3 to TRBJ2-2, with D perhaps matching TRBD1 (6 bases). Trimming removed 7 bases from V and 6 bases from J, with 15 bases in between. This CDR3 has 14 amino acids. Germline loops: CDR1 SGHNT, CDR2 YENEEA. CDR3 sequence (DNA): TGTGCCAGCAACCCGGGGTCAGGGGCCGGGGAGCTGTTTTTT. As protein: CASNPGSGAGELFF.

The chain joins TRBV9 to TRBJ2-5, with D perhaps TRBD1 (7 bases). The CDR3 spans 14 residues. The V gene lost 3 bases and the J gene lost 5 bases, with 14 bases spanning the gap. Germline V gene lookup returns CDR1 SGDLS and CDR2 YYNGEE. The CDR3 DNA sequence: TGTGCCAGCAGCGCTGGAGGGGGCTTGGAGACCCAGTACTTC. This translates into CASSAGGGLETQYF.

This clone was detected a few times. V usage is TRBV7-2 and J usage is TRBJ1-5, with 10 bases aligning to TRBD1. Per the germline V gene, CDR1 is SGHTA and CDR2 is FQGNSA. The length of the CDR3 is 15 residues. J lost 5 bases, V lost 4 bases, and 5 bases had no gene match. The CDR3 bases are TGTGCCAGCAGCTCCCCCGGGACAGGGGATCAGCCCCAGCATTTT. Its translation: CASSSPGTGDQPQHF.

This rearrangement joins TRBV7-9 to TRBJ1-1, with 11 bases identical to TRBD1. Trimming cost V 4 bases and J 0 bases; bases outside gene matches: 10. CDR1 is SEHNR, CDR2 FQNEAQ, per germline (reference sequence). The CDR3 contains 18 residues. CDR3 in amino acids: CASSYRDRGIQLNTEAFF. In DNA form, the CDR3 reads TGTGCCAGCAGCTACCGGGACAGGGGGATCCAACTGAACACTGAAGCTTTCTTT.

The chain employs TRBV5-1 and TRBJ2-7, with TRBD2 identical over 10 bases. V trimming: 0 bases; J trimming: 3 bases; junction bases outside the gene matches: 9. The germline gives CDR1 SGHRS, CDR2 YFSETQ. This CDR3 is built from 17 residues. CDR3 region: CASSLGLSGGASYEQYF. CDR3 coding DNA: TGCGCCAGCAGCTTGGGCTTGAGCGGGGGGGCCAGCTACGAGCAGTACTTC.

The V gene is TRBV6-5, the J gene TRBJ2-1, with D possibly TRBD2 on 5 matching bases. Germline CDR1 MNHEY, CDR2 SVGAGI. This CDR3 contains 13 residues. V shed 2 bases and J shed 5 bases, with 7 bases lying between them. The CDR3 protein is CASSYTGNNEQFF. CDR3 nucleotides: TGTGCCAGCAGTTACACGGGGAACAATGAGCAGTTCTTC.